A selection of T cell receptor beta chains follows, all from one sample in a study of blood T cell repertoires in COVID-19. Profiling relied on immunoSEQ multiplex PCR, and the TCRdb table lists in-frame clones only, not all of them. The sample includes fewer than 250,000 clones, approximately 85% seen only once; the top ten take about 4.8%. Sequencing input: peripheral blood. The source is a woman in her 70s with acute or convalescent COVID-19. Both conserved end residues are part of each CDR3. The D gene is left open where the match is weak. Rows may omit the clone size; those that give it use once, few, many or a size class.

>19|TRBJ1-1|-|TRBV3-1/TRBV3-2|TRBD1
TGTGCCAGCAGCCAAGATCCCGACAGGGGGCCGGCAGGGAACACTGAAGCTTTCTTT
CASSQDPDRGPAGNTEAFF
>16|TRBJ1-2|few|TRBV6-5|-
TGTGCCAGCAGTTACTCGATGGCGGCAGCCAACTATGGCTACACCTTC
CASSYSMAAANYGYTF
>13|TRBJ1-1|-|TRBV19|-
TGTGCCAGTAGTTATCGGGGGGATACTGAAGCTTTCTTT
CASSYRGDTEAFF
>14|TRBJ1-1|-|TRBV6-4|-
TGTGCCAGCAGTGCCGCAGGGCGCCCAGCTGAAGCTTTCTTT
CASSAAGRPAEAFF
>13|TRBJ1-5|once|TRBV11-2|-
TGTGCCAGCAGCTTAGAGGGAGGTCAGCCCCAGCATTTT
CASSLEGGQPQHF
>17|TRBJ1-3|few|TRBV14|-
TGTGCCAGCAGCCAACTACATCAGGGTTTGGGGGGAAACACCATATATTTT
CASSQLHQGLGGNTIYF
>14|TRBJ1-4|-|TRBV7-9|TRBD1
TGTGCCAGCAGCCCCGGGACAGGGGAAGAAAAACTGTTTTTT
CASSPGTGEEKLFF
>13|TRBJ1-2|-|TRBV7-2|-
TGTGCCAGCAGCTTGGGGGGAACTAATGGCTACACCTTC
CASSLGGTNGYTF
>15|TRBJ1-5|-|TRBV2|-
TGTGCCAGCAGTGAAATCCGGTCCCCGGGTCAGCCCCAGCATTTT
CASSEIRSPGQPQHF
>13|TRBJ2-5|-|TRBV28|-
TGTGCCAGCAGGCCCCGGGGCCAAGAGACCCAGTACTTC
CASRPRGQETQYF
>15|TRBJ1-4|-|TRBV5-6|-
TGTGCCAGCAGCTTTGGCGGATTCAATAATGAAAAACTGTTTTTT
CASSFGGFNNEKLFF
>14|TRBJ1-1|-|TRBV9|-
TGTGCCAGCAGCGCGGGGACACAGAACACTGAAGCTTTCTTT
CASSAGTQNTEAFF
>17|TRBJ1-6|-|TRBV5-4|TRBD1
TGTGCCAGCAGCTTGGGGACAGGGGGCGATTTGAATTCACCCCTCCACTTT
CASSLGTGGDLNSPLHF
>14|TRBJ1-6|-|TRBV7-9|-
TGTGCCAGCAGCCCCGGGGGCTATAATTCACCCCTCCACTTT
CASSPGGYNSPLHF
>16|TRBJ2-1|-|TRBV24-1|-
TGTGCCACCAGTGAATCTTTAGGACTTACCTACAATGAGCAGTTCTTC
CATSESLGLTYNEQFF
>15|TRBJ1-5|-|TRBV7-2|TRBD1
TGTGCCAGCAGTTATAACAGGGGGCTCGGGCAGCCCCAGCATTTT
CASSYNRGLGQPQHF
>16|TRBJ2-7|-|TRBV28|TRBD1
TGTGCCAGCAGTTCCACCGGGACAGGGATTCCCTACGAGCAGTACTTC
CASSSTGTGIPYEQYF
>12|TRBJ1-5|-|TRBV27|-
TGTGCCAGCAGTTTTTACAATCAGCCCCAGCATTTT
CASSFYNQPQHF
>17|TRBJ2-6|-|TRBV7-2|-
TGTGCCAGCAGCTTATCAGGAGGGAACTCTGGGGCCAACGTCCTGACTTTC
CASSLSGGNSGANVLTF
>16|TRBJ1-1|-|TRBV4-1|-
TGCGCCAGCAGCCCTAATGCGGGGCGGAGGGCCACTGAAGCTTTCTTT
CASSPNAGRRATEAFF
>15|TRBJ1-1|-|TRBV9|-
TGTGCCAGCAGCGCCCATCCGACACGGAACACTGAAGCTTTCTTT
CASSAHPTRNTEAFF
>19|TRBJ2-6|-|TRBV5-6|TRBD1
TGTGCCAGCAGCTCGGGACAGAACCTACTCTTCTCTGGGGCCAACGTCCTGACTTTC
CASSSGQNLLFSGANVLTF
>13|TRBJ1-2|-|TRBV11-2|-
TGTGCCAGCAGCCCGGGGGGGCTGAGTGGCTACACCTTC
CASSPGGLSGYTF
>13|TRBJ2-3|-|TRBV5-5|-
TGTGCCAGCAGCCGACAGGGCACAGATACGCAGTATTTT
CASSRQGTDTQYF
>17|TRBJ2-1|once|TRBV7-2|TRBD1
TGTGCCAGCAGCCCGATAGGGGGACAGGGGTCCTACAATGAGCAGTTCTTC
CASSPIGGQGSYNEQFF
>14|TRBJ2-7|-|TRBV5-1|-
TGCGCCAGCAGCTCAGGGGACATCTCCTACGAGCAGTACTTC
CASSSGDISYEQYF
>16|TRBJ2-1|-|TRBV2|TRBD2
TGTGCCAGCAGGGCGGGGGAAAGGGTAACCTACAATGAGCAGTTCTTC
CASRAGERVTYNEQFF
>16|TRBJ1-2|many|TRBV30|TRBD1
TGTGCCTGGGGCCTCCCTGACAGGGGCTTTTTCTATGGCTACACCTTC
CAWGLPDRGFFYGYTF